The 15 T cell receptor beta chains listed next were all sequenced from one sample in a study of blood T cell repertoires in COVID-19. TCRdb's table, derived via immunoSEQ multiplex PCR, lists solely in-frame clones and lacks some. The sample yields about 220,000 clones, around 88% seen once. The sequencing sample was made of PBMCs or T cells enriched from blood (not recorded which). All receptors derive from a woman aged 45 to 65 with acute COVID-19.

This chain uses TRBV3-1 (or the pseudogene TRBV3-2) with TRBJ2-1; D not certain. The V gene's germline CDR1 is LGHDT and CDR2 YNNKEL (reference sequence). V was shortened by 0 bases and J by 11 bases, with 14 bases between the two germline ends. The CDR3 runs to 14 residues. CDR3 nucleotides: TGTGCCAGCAGCCAAGATACGGGTGGATTAAAGCAGTTCTTC. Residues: CASSQDTGGLKQFF.

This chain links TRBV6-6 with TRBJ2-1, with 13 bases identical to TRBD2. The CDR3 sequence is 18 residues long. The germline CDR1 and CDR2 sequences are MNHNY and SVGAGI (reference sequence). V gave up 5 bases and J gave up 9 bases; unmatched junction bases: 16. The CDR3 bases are TGTGCCAGCAGTCTCGGACTAGCGGGAGTTCCCCCGTTGGGTGAGCAGTTCTTC. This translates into CASSLGLAGVPPLGEQFF.

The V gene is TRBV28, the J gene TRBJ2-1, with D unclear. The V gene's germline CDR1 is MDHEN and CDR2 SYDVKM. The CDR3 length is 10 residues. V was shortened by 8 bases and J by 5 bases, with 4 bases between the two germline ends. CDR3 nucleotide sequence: TGTGCCAGCCGGGACAATGAGCAGTTCTTC. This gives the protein CASRDNEQFF. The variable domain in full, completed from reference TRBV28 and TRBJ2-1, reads DVKVTQSSRYLVKRTGEKVFLECVQDMDHENMFWYRQDPGLGLRLIYFSYDVKMKEKGDIPEGYSVSREKKERFSLILESASTNQTSMYLCASRDNEQFFGPGTRLTVL.

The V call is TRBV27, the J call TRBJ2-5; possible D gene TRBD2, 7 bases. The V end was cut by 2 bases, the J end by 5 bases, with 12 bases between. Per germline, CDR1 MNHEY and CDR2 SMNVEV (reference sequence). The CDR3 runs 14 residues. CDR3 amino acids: CASSLGGAPETQYF. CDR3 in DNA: TGTGCCAGCAGTTTAGGGGGGGCCCCGGAGACCCAGTACTTC.

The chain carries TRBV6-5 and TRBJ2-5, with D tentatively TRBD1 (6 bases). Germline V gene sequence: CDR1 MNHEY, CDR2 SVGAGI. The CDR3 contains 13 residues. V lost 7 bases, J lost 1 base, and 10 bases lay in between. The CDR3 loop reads CASTPDSQETQYF. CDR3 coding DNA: TGTGCCAGCACCCCGGACAGCCAAGAGACCCAGTACTTC.

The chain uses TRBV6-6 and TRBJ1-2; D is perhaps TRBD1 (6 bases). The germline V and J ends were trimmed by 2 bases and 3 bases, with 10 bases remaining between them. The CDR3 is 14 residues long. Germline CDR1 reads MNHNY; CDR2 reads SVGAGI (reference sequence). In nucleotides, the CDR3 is TGTGCCAGCAGTTACGGCAGGGGCTACTATGGCTACACCTTC. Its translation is CASSYGRGYYGYTF.

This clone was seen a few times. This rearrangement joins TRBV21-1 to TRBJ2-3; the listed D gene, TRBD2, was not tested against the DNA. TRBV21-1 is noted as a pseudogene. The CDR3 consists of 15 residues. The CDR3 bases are TGTGCCAGCAGCAAAACTAGCGGGAGCACAGATACGCAGTATTTT. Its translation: CASSKTSGSTDTQYF.

The DNA of the CDR3 is TGTGCCAGCAGTTTAACAGGGGGCACAGATACGCAGTATTTT. This codes for CASSLTGGTDTQYF. The V call is TRBV27, the J call TRBJ2-3; 7 bases fit TRBD1. From germline, CDR1 is MNHEY and CDR2 SMNVEV (reference sequence). The CDR3 contains 14 residues. J gave up 1 base and V 2 bases, and 0 bases lay outside the gene matches.

CDR3 loop: CASSVLSSYNEQFF. The CDR3 nucleotides are TGTGCCAGTAGTGTCCTGAGCTCCTACAATGAGCAGTTCTTC. This chain uses TRBV19 with TRBJ2-1; D is unresolved. Germline CDR1 reads LNHDA; CDR2 reads SQIVND (reference sequence). This CDR3 has 14 residues. V was pared by 5 bases and J by 0 bases, with 8 bases between.

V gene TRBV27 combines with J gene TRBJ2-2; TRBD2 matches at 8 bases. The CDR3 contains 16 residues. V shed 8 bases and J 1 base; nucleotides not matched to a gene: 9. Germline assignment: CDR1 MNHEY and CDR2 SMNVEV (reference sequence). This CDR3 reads CASGGSGSLNTGELFF. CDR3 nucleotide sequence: TGTGCCAGCGGGGGCAGCGGGAGCTTGAACACCGGGGAGCTGTTTTTT.

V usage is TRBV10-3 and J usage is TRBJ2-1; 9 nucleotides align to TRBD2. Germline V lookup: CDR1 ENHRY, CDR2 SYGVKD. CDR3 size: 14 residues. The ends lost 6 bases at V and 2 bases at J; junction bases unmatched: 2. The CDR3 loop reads CAIRGLATYNEQFF. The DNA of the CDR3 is TGTGCCATCAGGGGACTAGCTACCTACAATGAGCAGTTCTTC.

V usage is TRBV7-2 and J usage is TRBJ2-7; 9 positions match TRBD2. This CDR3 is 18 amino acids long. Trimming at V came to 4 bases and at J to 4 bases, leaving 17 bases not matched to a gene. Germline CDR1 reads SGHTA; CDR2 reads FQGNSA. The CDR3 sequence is CASSSKTTRGRDPYEQYF. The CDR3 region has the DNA TGTGCCAGCAGCTCCAAAACGACACGCGGGAGGGACCCATACGAGCAGTACTTC.

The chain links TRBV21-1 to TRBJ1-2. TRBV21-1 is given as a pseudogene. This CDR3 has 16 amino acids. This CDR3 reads CASSKAKDGGDYGYTF. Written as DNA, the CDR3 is TGTGCCAGCAGCAAAGCGAAGGATGGGGGGGACTATGGCTACACCTTC.

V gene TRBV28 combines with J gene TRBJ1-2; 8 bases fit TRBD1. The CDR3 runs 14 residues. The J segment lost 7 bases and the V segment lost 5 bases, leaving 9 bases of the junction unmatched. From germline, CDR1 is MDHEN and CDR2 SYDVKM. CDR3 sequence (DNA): TGTGCCAGCAGTGATGGACAGGGTGCAAGTGGCTACACCTTC. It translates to CASSDGQGASGYTF.

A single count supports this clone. The CDR3 sequence is CASRTQGQGYEKLFF. Here the CDR3 DNA reads TGTGCCAGCAGAACCCAGGGACAGGGCTATGAAAAACTGTTTTTT. This chain joins TRBV28 and TRBJ1-4; 9 bases match TRBD1. The V gene's germline CDR1 is MDHEN and CDR2 SYDVKM. The CDR3 has 15 residues. V lost 6 bases and J lost 6; bases outside the gene matches: 8.